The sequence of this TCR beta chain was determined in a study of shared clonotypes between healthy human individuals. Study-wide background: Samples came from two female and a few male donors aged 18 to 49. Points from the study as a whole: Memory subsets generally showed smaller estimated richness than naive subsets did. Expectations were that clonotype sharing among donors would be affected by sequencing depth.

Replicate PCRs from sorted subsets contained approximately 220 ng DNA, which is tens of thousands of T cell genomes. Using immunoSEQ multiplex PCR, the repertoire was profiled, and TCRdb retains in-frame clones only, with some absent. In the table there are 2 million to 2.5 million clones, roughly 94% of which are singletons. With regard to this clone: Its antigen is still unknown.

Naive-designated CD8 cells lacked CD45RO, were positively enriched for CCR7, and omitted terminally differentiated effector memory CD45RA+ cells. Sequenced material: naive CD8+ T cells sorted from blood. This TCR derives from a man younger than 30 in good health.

CDR3 residues: CASSDWSGRETQYF. Written as DNA, the CDR3 is TGTGCCAGCAGTGATTGGTCGGGGAGGGAGACCCAGTACTTC. The gene calls are TRBV25-1 and TRBJ2-5; TRBD2 is a possible D gene (6 bases). Germline V lookup: CDR1 MGHDK, CDR2 SYGVNS. The CDR3 runs 14 residues. V was cut by 3 bases and J by 5 bases, with 13 bases left in between.